This TCR beta chain was captured by sequencing in a study of cytomegalovirus exposure and HLA in healthy donors. Study-level findings and limits: The productive fraction for most TCR beta V segments was about 87% or about 30% in an earlier analysis.

PCR primers comprised 60 Vbeta and 13 Jbeta primers. The repertoire was sequenced with immunoSEQ multiplex PCR; TCRdb's copy has only in-frame clones and lacks some. The sample has 80,000 to 90,000 clones, roughly 80% seen once; the top ten hold approximately 2.6%. Regarding this clone: Its antigen is not identified.

V lost 2 bases to trimming and J lost 4 bases; unmatched junction nucleotides: 4. Germline V gene lookup returns CDR1 SGHTA and CDR2 FQGNSA. The CDR3 is 14 amino acids. The TCR comes from a man younger than 45 in good health and CMV-seronegative. Sequenced: PBMCs. The rearrangement joins TRBV7-2 to TRBJ1-1, with 7 bases lining up with TRBD1. The CDR3 region is CASSLQGGPTEAFF. In DNA form, the CDR3 reads TGTGCCAGCAGCTTACAGGGGGGCCCCACTGAAGCTTTCTTT.